The 12 T cell receptor beta chains below were found in one sample sequenced in a study of cytomegalovirus exposure and HLA in healthy donors. The PCR contained 60 Vbeta and 13 Jbeta primers. Sequencing was performed with immunoSEQ multiplex PCR; in TCRdb, only in-frame clones are kept and a portion is missing. The record lists some 60,000 clones, of which the ten most abundant hold around 3.7%. Material for sequencing was PBMCs. The receptors were gathered from a male donor in good health and CMV-seronegative.

The chain combines TRBV19 with TRBJ2-5; TRBD2 might be the D (7 bases). Trimming removed 7 bases from V and 0 bases from J, with 15 bases in between. This CDR3 is 15 amino acids long. Germline V CDR1 and CDR2: LNHDA, SQIVND (reference sequence). This CDR3 reads CASKAGHLYQETQYF. CDR3 nucleotides: TGTGCCAGTAAAGCGGGACACCTGTACCAAGAGACCCAGTACTTC.

The chain is built from TRBV7-9 and TRBJ1-5; tentatively, D is TRBD1 (5 bases). V shed 5 bases and J shed 2 bases, with 13 bases lying between them. This CDR3 is 15 amino acids long. The germline V gene has CDR1 SEHNR and CDR2 FQNEAQ (reference sequence). This CDR3 reads CASSPGALGNQPQHF. For the CDR3, the DNA is TGTGCCAGCAGCCCTGGGGCCTTGGGCAATCAGCCCCAGCATTTT.

The chain carries TRBV9 and TRBJ2-5; 8 nucleotides agree with TRBD2. The V gene's germline CDR1 is SGDLS and CDR2 YYNGEE. The V gene end was trimmed by 3 bases and the J gene end by 5 bases; junction bases not matched to a gene: 15. The CDR3 loop spans 17 amino acids. CDR3 region: CASSATLGAGGGETQYF. The CDR3 DNA reads TGTGCCAGCAGCGCCACCCTCGGGGCGGGAGGAGGGGAGACCCAGTACTTC.

The chain is built from TRBV28 and TRBJ2-7, with D tentatively TRBD1 (6 bases). The CDR3 has 15 amino acids. Per germline, CDR1 MDHEN and CDR2 SYDVKM. Trimming pared 1 base from V and 0 bases from J, leaving 10 bases between. Here the CDR3 reads CASSLFPDSSYEQYF. In nucleotides, the CDR3 is TGTGCCAGCAGTTTATTCCCGGACAGCTCCTACGAGCAGTACTTC.

The chain combines TRBV28 with TRBJ1-2; 9 nucleotides line up with TRBD1. The germline V gene encodes CDR1 MDHEN and CDR2 SYDVKM. The CDR3 is 16 amino acids. With 4 bases clipped from V and 4 bases from J, the junction kept 10 bases outside the gene matches. The CDR3 protein is CASSSGTGLPAYGYTF. The CDR3 DNA reads TGTGCCAGCAGTTCCGGGACAGGGCTACCGGCCTATGGCTACACCTTC.

The V and J genes are TRBV10-3 and TRBJ1-1, with a tentative D call TRBD1 (5 bases). Trimming pared 6 bases from V and 1 base from J, leaving 15 bases between. CDR1 is ENHRY, CDR2 SYGVKD, per germline. The CDR3 is made up of 15 amino acids. CDR3 protein: CAISAGLGQNTEAFF. CDR3 bases: TGTGCCATCAGCGCGGGACTTGGCCAGAACACTGAAGCTTTCTTT.

The chain has TRBV7-9 and TRBJ2-2; the match to TRBD1 covers 7 bases. The germline V gene has CDR1 SEHNR and CDR2 FQNEAQ (reference sequence). Losses at the gene ends were 5 bases for V and 5 bases for J; bases not matched to a gene: 11. The CDR3 totals 16 residues. This CDR3 reads CASSQEVSGGTGELFF. CDR3 DNA: TGTGCCAGCAGCCAAGAGGTTTCAGGGGGTACCGGGGAGCTGTTTTTT. Supplemented by reference TRBV7-9 and TRBJ2-2, the full variable domain reads DTGVSQNPRHKITKRGQNVTFRCDPISEHNRLYWYRQTLGQGPEFLTYFQNEAQLEKSRLLSDRFSAERPKGSFSTLEIQRTEQGDSAMYLCASSQEVSGGTGELFFGEGSRLTVL.

The genes are TRBV2 and TRBJ2-7; TRBD2 might be the D (5 bases). This CDR3 is built from 11 residues. Between the trimmed V and J ends, which lost 9 bases and 5 bases, there was a span of 11 bases. Germline CDR1 SNHLY, CDR2 FYNNEI. The CDR3 DNA is TGTGCCAGAATGAGGGTCCACGAGCAGTACTTC. Amino acid sequence: CARMRVHEQYF.

The chain combines TRBV7-9 with TRBJ1-1; unclear D gene. Germline V CDR1 and CDR2: SEHNR, FQNEAQ (reference sequence). V lost 1 base and J lost 1, with 13 bases in between. This CDR3 region has 16 residues. For the CDR3, the DNA is TGTGCCAGCAGCTTAGGGGCAGGTGGATGGAACACTGAAGCTTTCTTT. Translation: CASSLGAGGWNTEAFF.

The chain recombines TRBV30 with TRBJ1-5, with D possibly TRBD1 on 5 matching bases. Between the trimmed V and J ends, which lost 2 bases and 0 bases, there was a span of 11 bases. CDR3 length: 15 amino acids. The germline V gene has CDR1 GTSNPN and CDR2 SVGIG (reference sequence). DNA of the CDR3: TGTGCCTGGAGTCGGAGGGGACTTAGCAATCAGCCCCAGCATTTT. Protein sequence: CAWSRRGLSNQPQHF.

The chain carries TRBV27 and TRBJ1-2, with D uncertain. Per the germline V gene, CDR1 is MNHEY and CDR2 is SMNVEV (reference sequence). The CDR3 contains 15 residues. Trimming cost V 5 bases and J 4 bases, with 17 bases left between them. Written as DNA, the CDR3 is TGTGCCAGCAGTGAGGGCGGCACAGCTTCCTATGGCTACACCTTC. This sequence encodes CASSEGGTASYGYTF.

The chain uses TRBV7-2 and TRBJ2-7, with 15 positions matching TRBD2. Trimming cost V 4 bases and J 5 bases; bases outside gene matches: 12. Looked up from germline, CDR1 is SGHTA and CDR2 is FQGNSA. The CDR3 is made up of 18 amino acids. CDR3 in DNA: TGTGCCAGCAGCTCTGGGGGACTAGCGGGAGGCGCCCCCAACGAGCAGTACTTC. It yields the protein CASSSGGLAGGAPNEQYF.